This is a list of T cell receptor beta chains from one sample in a study of blood T cell repertoires in COVID-19. Assay: immunoSEQ multiplex PCR; the TCRdb copy retains only in-frame clones and omits some. The sample yields approximately 70,000 clones, around 87% seen once. Sample: peripheral blood. These receptors all come from a man between 45 and 60 years old with active COVID-19. Both conserved end residues are part of each CDR3. A D gene is named only where the DNA matches it firmly. Clone size is shown for a subset of rows, as once, few, many or a class of expanded clone.

DNA,CDR3,J,D,size,V
TGTGCCAGCAGCTTAGCGGATCAGGGCGCGAGTCCCAAACTGTTTTTT,CASSLADQGASPKLFF,TRBJ1-4,NA,NA,TRBV7-2
TGTGCGGGCCAGGGGCTCACTGAAGCTTTCTTT,CAGQGLTEAFF,TRBJ1-1,NA,NA,TRBV5-8
TGTGCTAGTGGTTTGGAGGAGGACACTGAAGCTTTCTTT,CASGLEEDTEAFF,TRBJ1-1,NA,NA,TRBV12-5
TGTGCCAGCACCCATGCGGGCGAAGCTTTCTTT,CASTHAGEAFF,TRBJ1-1,NA,NA,TRBV11-2
TGTGCCAGCAGCTTATTGCAGGGCACAGATACGCAGTATTTT,CASSLLQGTDTQYF,TRBJ2-3,NA,NA,TRBV7-9
TGTGCTAGCAGTCCGACGGGGGACGGAGAGACCCAGTACTTC,CASSPTGDGETQYF,TRBJ2-5,NA,NA,TRBV7-7
TGCGCCAGCTGGCGAGGACAGGGCTATGGTGAGACCCAGTACTTC,CASWRGQGYGETQYF,TRBJ2-5,TRBD1,NA,TRBV5-1
TGTGCCAGCAGCAACAGGGGGGATACGCAGTATTTT,CASSNRGDTQYF,TRBJ2-3,TRBD1,NA,TRBV7-3
TGTGCCAGCAGTTTGCAGGGCAGAGAGCAGTACTTC,CASSLQGREQYF,TRBJ2-7,NA,once,TRBV28
TGTGCCAGCAGTTTGGGAGCCCTATCCTATGAGACCCAGTACTTC,CASSLGALSYETQYF,TRBJ2-5,NA,NA,TRBV28